This entry concerns a single T cell receptor (beta chain). Its specificity is not known. The protocol was immunoSEQ multiplex PCR, while the TCRdb copy is restricted to in-frame clones and leaves out a portion. This sample carries 75,000 to 80,000 clones, roughly 90% of them seen once, and the ten largest clones take just over 0.55%. V was pared by 7 bases and J by 4 bases, with 11 bases of the junction left unmatched. This CDR3 comprises 16 residues. Germline lookup yields CDR1 MDHEN and CDR2 SYDVKM. As to time point: week 5, during vaccination. The study gave 300 ug of mutant IDH1 20-mer peptide per vaccine dose, with topical imiquimod. The sample belongs to a study of a mutant IDH1 vaccine in newly diagnosed glioma. Overall study: Vaccination followed radiotherapy alone by 4-6 weeks, or accompanied temozolomide cycles. Treated patients had a mean age of roughly 44 years and a sex split that was roughly 60% male and roughly 40% female. Study-level points and caveats: Immune responses induced by vaccination arose in roughly 95% of the patients.

The clonotype originates from a woman aged 45-65 years with glioma. Here the sequenced sample was PBMCs, taken from a glioma patient whose treatment included an IDH1 peptide vaccine. V and J are TRBV28 and TRBJ1-5, with 9 bases matching TRBD1. The CDR3 DNA sequence: TGTGCCAGCACCCCCGGGGGACAGGGTCTAAATCAGCCCCAGCATTTT. It translates to CASTPGGQGLNQPQHF. The complete variable domain, with remaining parts taken from reference TRBV28 and TRBJ1-5, reads DVKVTQSSRYLVKRTGEKVFLECVQDMDHENMFWYRQDPGLGLRLIYFSYDVKMKEKGDIPEGYSVSREKKERFSLILESASTNQTSMYLCASTPGGQGLNQPQHFGDGTRLSIL.